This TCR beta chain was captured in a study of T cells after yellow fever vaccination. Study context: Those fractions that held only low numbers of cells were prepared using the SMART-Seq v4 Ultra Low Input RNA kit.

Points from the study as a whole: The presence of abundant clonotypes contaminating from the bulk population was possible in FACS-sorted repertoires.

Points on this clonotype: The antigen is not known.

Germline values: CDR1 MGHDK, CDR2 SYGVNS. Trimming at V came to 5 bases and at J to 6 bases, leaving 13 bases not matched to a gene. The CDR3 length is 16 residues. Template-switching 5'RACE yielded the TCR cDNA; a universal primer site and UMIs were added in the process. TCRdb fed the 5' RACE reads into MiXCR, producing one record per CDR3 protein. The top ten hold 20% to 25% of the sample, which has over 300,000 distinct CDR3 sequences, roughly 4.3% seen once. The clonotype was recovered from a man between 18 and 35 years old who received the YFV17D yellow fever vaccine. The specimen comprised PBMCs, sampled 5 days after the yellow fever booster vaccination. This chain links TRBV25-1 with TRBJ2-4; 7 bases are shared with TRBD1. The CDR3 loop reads CASSPQGTVGTNIQYF. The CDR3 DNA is TGTGCCAGCAGTCCCCAGGGGACAGTCGGAACAAACATTCAGTACTTC.